The T cell receptor (beta chain) described here comes from a study of shared clonotypes between healthy human individuals. Study details: Three plates were used per donor for CD4 naive, three for CD4 memory, two for CD8 naive and one for CD8 memory.

Libraries were prepared by immunoSEQ multiplex PCR; TCRdb keeps only in-frame clonotypes and omits some of them. The table lists around 2,000,000 clones, 85% to 95% of them singletons. V lost 1 base, J lost 6 bases, and 7 bases lay in between. This CDR3 spans 12 amino acids. The germline CDR1 and CDR2 sequences are GTSNPN and SVGIG (reference sequence). Input material: naive CD4+ T cells sorted from blood. Described subset: CD45RA+ positively selected. This sequence originates from a young man in good health. The rearrangement uses TRBV30 and TRBJ1-5; the D is unclear. CDR3 coding DNA: TGTGCCTGGAGTGGGGTTTCTCAGCCCCAGCATTTT. It is translated as CAWSGVSQPQHF.